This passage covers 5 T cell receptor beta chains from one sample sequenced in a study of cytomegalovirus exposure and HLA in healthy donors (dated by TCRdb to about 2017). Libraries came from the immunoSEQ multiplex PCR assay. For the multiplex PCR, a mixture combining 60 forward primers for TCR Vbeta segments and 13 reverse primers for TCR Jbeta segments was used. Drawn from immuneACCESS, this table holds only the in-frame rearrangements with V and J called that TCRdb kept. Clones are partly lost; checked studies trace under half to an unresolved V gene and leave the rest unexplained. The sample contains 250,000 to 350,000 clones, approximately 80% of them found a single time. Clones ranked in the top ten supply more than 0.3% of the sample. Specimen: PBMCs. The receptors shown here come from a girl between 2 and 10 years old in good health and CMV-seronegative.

DNA for the CDR3: TGTGCCAGCAGCTTTGGACTCGGCGATACGCAGTATTTT. Translated: CASSFGLGDTQYF. V is TRBV7-2 and J is TRBJ2-3; D possibly corresponds to TRBD2 (5 bases). Germline V gene lookup returns CDR1 SGHTA and CDR2 FQGNSA. Trimming shortened V by 3 bases and J by 6 bases, and 10 bases separated the two germline ends. There are 13 residues in the CDR3.

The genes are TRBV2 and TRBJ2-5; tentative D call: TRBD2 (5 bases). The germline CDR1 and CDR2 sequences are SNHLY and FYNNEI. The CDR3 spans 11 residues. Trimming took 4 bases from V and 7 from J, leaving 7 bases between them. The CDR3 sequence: CASSVGGTQYF. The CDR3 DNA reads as TGTGCCAGCAGTGTAGGAGGGACCCAGTACTTC.

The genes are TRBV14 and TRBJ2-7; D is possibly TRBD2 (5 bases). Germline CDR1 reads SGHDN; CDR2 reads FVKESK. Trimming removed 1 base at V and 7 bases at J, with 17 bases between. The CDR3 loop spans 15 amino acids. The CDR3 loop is CASSQVLGVRGEQYF. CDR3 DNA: TGTGCCAGCAGCCAAGTTCTTGGGGTTCGAGGGGAGCAGTACTTC.

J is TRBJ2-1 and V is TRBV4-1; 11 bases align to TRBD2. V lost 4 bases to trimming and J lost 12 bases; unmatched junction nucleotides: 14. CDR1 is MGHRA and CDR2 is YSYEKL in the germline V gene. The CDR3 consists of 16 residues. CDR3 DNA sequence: TGCGCCAGCAGCCGTTTTAGCGGGAGGGCCGGTCCGGCGCAGTTCTTC. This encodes CASSRFSGRAGPAQFF.

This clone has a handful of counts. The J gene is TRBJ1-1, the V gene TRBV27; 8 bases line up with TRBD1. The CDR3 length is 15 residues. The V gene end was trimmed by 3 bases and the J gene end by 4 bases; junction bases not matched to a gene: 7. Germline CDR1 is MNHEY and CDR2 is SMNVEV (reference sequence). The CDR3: CASSLVQGAATEAFF. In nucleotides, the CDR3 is TGTGCCAGCAGTTTGGTTCAGGGGGCGGCCACTGAAGCTTTCTTT.